Presented here are 17 T cell receptor beta chains from one specimen sequenced in a study of blood T cell repertoires in COVID-19. Sequenced by immunoSEQ multiplex PCR; TCRdb stores in-frame clones only, minus some. The sample shows under 250,000 clones, around 81% of them seen only once. The source material was peripheral blood. The receptor set was obtained from a man aged 25-40 years who had recovered from COVID-19.

The chain recombines TRBV10-3 with TRBJ1-1; 7 bases are a match to TRBD1. Germline V CDR1 and CDR2: ENHRY, SYGVKD. This CDR3 has 15 amino acids. V shed 3 bases and J 5 bases; nucleotides not matched to a gene: 9. CDR3 loop: CAISDRPTGSTEAFF. The DNA for the CDR3 is TGTGCCATCAGTGACAGACCGACAGGGAGTACTGAAGCTTTCTTT.

The rearrangement joins TRBV5-4 to TRBJ2-7; D might be TRBD2 (6 bases). V gave up 4 bases and J gave up 5 bases, with 16 bases separating them. CDR1 and CDR2 from the germline V gene are SGHNT and YYREEE (reference sequence). This CDR3 is built from 14 residues. CDR3 sequence (DNA): TGTGCCAGCAGCCAGGGTCTGGGACTGAACGAGCAGTACGTC. Encoded protein: CASSQGLGLNEQYV.

The chain joins TRBV7-9 to TRBJ2-2; 8 bases are a match to TRBD2. Germline CDR1 is SEHNR and CDR2 is FQNEAQ (reference sequence). With 1 base clipped from V and 6 bases from J, the junction kept 7 bases outside the gene matches. The CDR3 extends over 16 amino acids. The CDR3 spells CASSLGWRGDSGELFF. The CDR3 coding sequence is TGTGCCAGCAGCTTAGGATGGCGGGGGGATTCCGGGGAGCTGTTTTTT.

The chain recombines TRBV6-5 with TRBJ1-1, with a possible D match to TRBD1 (5 bases). There are 14 residues in the CDR3. Trimming removed 5 bases from V and 4 bases from J, with 14 bases in between. Germline values: CDR1 MNHEY, CDR2 SVGAGI. Written as DNA, the CDR3 is TGTGCCAGCAGTCTACAGGCCATGAGCACTGAAGCTTTCTTT. It is translated as CASSLQAMSTEAFF.

This clone was seen just once. The genes are TRBV3-1 (or the pseudogene TRBV3-2) and TRBJ2-1; 8 bases agree with TRBD2. The germline gives CDR1 LGHDT, CDR2 YNNKEL (reference sequence). There are 16 residues in the CDR3. The V segment lost 0 bases and the J segment 5 bases; nucleotides outside the gene matches: 6. The CDR3 DNA is TGTGCCAGCAGCCAAGATTCCAGCGGGGGTCACAATGAGCAGTTCTTC. This encodes CASSQDSSGGHNEQFF.

The table lists this clone with a few counts. In DNA form, the CDR3 reads TGCGCCAGCAGCTTGGTTGCCGGAGCGACAGAGACCCAGTACTTC. Translation: CASSLVAGATETQYF. The rearrangement uses TRBV5-1 and TRBJ2-5; no clear D. The CDR3 length is 15 residues. Trimming stripped 0 bases from V and 4 bases from J, with 13 bases between. Germline CDR1 SGHRS, CDR2 YFSETQ. Complete variable domain (other parts from reference TRBV5-1 and TRBJ2-5): KAGVTQTPRYLIKTRGQQVTLSCSPISGHRSVSWYQQTPGQGLQFLFEYFSETQRNKGNFPGRFSGRQFSNSRSEMNVSTLELGDSALYLCASSLVAGATETQYFGPGTRLLVL.

This clone has more than one count but fewer than ten. The chain has TRBV27 and TRBJ2-1, with D possibly being TRBD2 (5 bases). The CDR3 totals 13 residues. Trimming took off 5 bases at V and 7 bases at J, with 12 bases between the two ends. Germline CDR1 is MNHEY and CDR2 is SMNVEV (reference sequence). The CDR3 DNA reads TGTGCCAGCAGTCTACTAGGCCTTAATGAGCAGTTCTTC. It encodes CASSLLGLNEQFF.

This chain uses TRBV2 with TRBJ2-3; D is undetermined. Germline CDR1 SNHLY, CDR2 FYNNEI. This CDR3 contains 14 residues. With 0 bases removed from V and 7 bases from J, the gap between germline ends came to 11 bases. The CDR3 nucleotides are TGTGCCAGCAGTGAAGCGCTTCCGAGGAATACGCAGTATTTT. Its translation: CASSEALPRNTQYF.

The V gene is TRBV4-2, the J gene TRBJ1-5, with D perhaps matching TRBD1 (6 bases). The CDR3 is 14 residues long. Trimming took off 6 bases at V and 2 bases at J, with 11 bases between the two ends. Germline CDR1 LGHNA, CDR2 YNFKEQ. The CDR3 loop is CASRAGVGNQPQHF. The CDR3 region has the DNA TGTGCCAGCAGAGCAGGGGTTGGCAATCAGCCCCAGCATTTT.

The sample holds one count of this clone. The genes are TRBV11-2 and TRBJ1-4; unclear D gene. The CDR3 covers 13 residues. V lost 5 bases, J lost 8 bases, and 12 bases lay in between. Germline CDR1 is SGHAT and CDR2 is FQNNGV. CDR3 sequence (DNA): TGTGCCAGCAGCCTAATTATCCGGGAAAAACTGTTTTTT. Encoded protein: CASSLIIREKLFF.

The J gene is TRBJ2-7, the V gene TRBV7-2; D gene unclear. This CDR3 spans 14 amino acids. V lost 1 base to trimming and J lost 0 bases, with 7 bases between them. Germline V gene sequence: CDR1 SGHTA, CDR2 FQGNSA. This chain's CDR3 is CASSLVFSSYEQYF. In DNA form, the CDR3 reads TGTGCCAGCAGCTTAGTTTTTAGCTCCTACGAGCAGTACTTC.

The gene calls are TRBV11-2 and TRBJ1-6; tentatively, D is TRBD1 (6 bases). Per germline, CDR1 SGHAT and CDR2 FQNNGV. V lost 1 base and J 10 bases, leaving 14 bases between the germline ends. The CDR3 loop spans 15 amino acids. The CDR3 sequence is CASSLVRGRRSPLHF. DNA of the CDR3: TGTGCCAGCAGCTTAGTGCGGGGGCGCAGATCACCCCTCCACTTT.

The chain recombines TRBV5-6 with TRBJ2-2, with D possibly being TRBD1 (5 bases). The CDR3 covers 17 residues. Trimming left V 2 bases short and J 3 bases short, with 17 bases between. Germline V gene lookup returns CDR1 SGHDT and CDR2 YYEEEE. CDR3 bases: TGTGCCAGCAGCTTCCAGGGTACCCCGTTGGACACCGGGGAGCTGTTTTTT. It yields the protein CASSFQGTPLDTGELFF.

The chain combines TRBV10-1 with TRBJ2-1; a weak D match, TRBD2 (6 bases). The germline CDR1 and CDR2 sequences are WNHNN and SYGVQD (reference sequence). V lost 6 bases and J lost 8, with 17 bases in between. The CDR3 consists of 14 residues. The CDR3 DNA is TGCGCCAGCAGCCCGCGGGGTAAAGGGTATGAGCAGTTCTTC. Residues: CASSPRGKGYEQFF.

Note on this clone: Other DNA sequences in this specimen translate into the identical CDR3. The rearrangement uses TRBV6-5 and TRBJ1-2; weak D call: TRBD1 (5 bases). With 4 bases removed from V and 8 bases from J, the gap between germline ends came to 11 bases. CDR1 MNHEY and CDR2 SVGAGI come from the germline V gene. The CDR3 covers 12 residues. This CDR3 is CASSSQGYGYTF. CDR3 in DNA: TGTGCCAGCAGTTCCCAGGGTTACGGCTACACCTTC.

This chain joins TRBV12-3 or TRBV12-4 and TRBJ2-2; no reliable D call. The V end lost 7 bases, the J end lost 2 bases, and 8 bases lay between the germline ends. This CDR3 contains 13 residues. The CDR3 DNA sequence: TGTGCCAGCACTCTCTCCAACACCGGGGAGCTGTTTTTT. Its translation: CASTLSNTGELFF.

This chain connects TRBV23-1 to TRBJ2-5, with 9 bases that match TRBD1. TRBV23-1 is identified as an open reading frame with a role that is uncertain. CDR3 size: 13 residues. With V trimmed by 6 bases and J by 4 bases, 3 bases remained unmatched. DNA of the CDR3: TGCGCCAGCAGGCAGACAGGGGGAGAGACCCAGTACTTC. This encodes CASRQTGGETQYF.